A selection of T cell receptor beta chains follows, all from one sample in a study of T cells after yellow fever vaccination. TCRdb reprocessed the 5' RACE reads with MiXCR, giving one entry per CDR3 protein. Altogether about 630,000 distinct CDR3 sequences are present, about 12% being singletons, with the ten largest covering under 15%. The material was PBMCs, obtained on the day of the yellow fever booster vaccination. Every receptor here comes from a man between 25 and 39 years old who received the YFV17D yellow fever vaccine. Each CDR3 is given with its conserved first and last residue. A D gene is named only where the DNA matches it firmly. A clone size is listed for some rows: how often the clone was seen (once, few, many), or a class if it is expanded.

d_call j_call clone_size v_call cdr3_aa cdr3_nt
TRBD2 TRBJ2-1 few TRBV7-2 CASSSAGGPGSEQFF TGTGCCAGCAGCTCAGCGGGAGGGCCGGGGAGTGAGCAGTTCTTC
- TRBJ2-6 - TRBV9 CASSARETGANVLTF TGTGCCAGCAGCGCCCGGGAGACTGGGGCCAACGTCCTGACTTTC
TRBD1 TRBJ1-5 few TRBV9 CASSVAPTGDQPQHF TGTGCCAGCAGCGTAGCGCCGACAGGGGATCAGCCCCAGCATTTT
TRBD2 TRBJ2-5 many TRBV10-1 CASSESGSGRRETQYF TGCGCCAGCAGTGAGTCGGGTAGCGGGAGAAGAGAGACCCAGTACTTC
- TRBJ1-6 many TRBV10-3 CAIRFQAYNSPLHF TGTGCCATCAGATTTCAGGCTTATAATTCACCCCTCCACTTT
- TRBJ1-1 few TRBV5-1 CASSSGTGTVNTEAFF TGCGCCAGCAGCTCAGGAACCGGGACGGTGAACACTGAAGCTTTCTTT
- TRBJ2-5 few TRBV5-1 CASRLGVAEETQYF TGCGCCAGCAGGCTGGGAGTAGCGGAAGAGACCCAGTACTTC
- TRBJ1-5 - TRBV24-1 CATSVFPTAFMPQHF TGTGCCACCAGTGTTTTTCCAACGGCGTTCATGCCCCAGCATTTT
- TRBJ1-1 - TRBV5-1 CASSLLDSAEAFF TGCGCCAGCAGCTTATTGGACAGCGCTGAAGCTTTCTTT
- TRBJ1-1 few TRBV6-5 CASVRDRNTEAFF TGTGCCAGCGTTAGGGATCGGAACACTGAAGCTTTCTTT
- TRBJ2-3 - TRBV4-3 CASSQDSMDTQYF TGCGCCAGCAGCCAAGACTCTATGGATACGCAGTATTTT
TRBD2 TRBJ2-7 - TRBV27 CAGLSGSYEQYF TGTGCCGGGCTTAGCGGGTCCTACGAGCAGTACTTC